The 19 T cell receptor beta chains below were found in one sample sequenced in a study of glioma-infiltrating T cells. The iRepertoire nested amplicon-rescue multiplex PCR amplified TCR alpha and beta CDR3s from RNA. One entry per CDR3 protein, called by TCRdb with MiXCR from the multiplex PCR reads. Found here are some 130,000 distinct CDR3 sequences, around 25% of them singletons; the top ten hold 27%. Sequencing input: glioma tissue, nonneoplastic brain tissue, or PBMCs (not recorded which). The receptors were sampled from a human donor with low-grade glioma or glioblastoma, undergoing nonglioma brain surgery, or in good health (not recorded which).

In DNA, the CDR3 is TGTGCCAGCAGCTTCAGGGGAACTAATGAAAAACTGTTTTTT. Protein product: CASSFRGTNEKLFF. This chain connects TRBV7-8 to TRBJ1-4; weak D call: TRBD1 (6 bases). This CDR3 has 14 amino acids. Trimming took 3 bases from V and 1 from J, leaving 6 bases between them. The germline CDR1 and CDR2 sequences are SGHVS and FQNEAQ.

The chain joins TRBV7-9 to TRBJ2-7; 8 bases agree with TRBD1. Looked up from germline, CDR1 is SEHNR and CDR2 is FQNEAQ (reference sequence). J was trimmed by 10 bases and V by 7 bases; bases with no gene match: 12. This CDR3 comprises 13 residues. The CDR3 sequence is CASISGGRETQYV. CDR3 nucleotides: TGTGCCAGCATCTCAGGGGGCCGGGAGACCCAGTACGTC.

The CDR3 coding sequence is TGTGCCAGCAGCTTTGAGAACACTGAAGCTTTCTTT. Its translation is CASSFENTEAFF. The chain carries TRBV7-9 and TRBJ1-1; D is undetermined. V shed 3 bases and J shed 1 base, with 3 bases lying between them. CDR3 length equals 12 residues. Looked up from germline, CDR1 is SEHNR and CDR2 is FQNEAQ (reference sequence). Drawing the rest from reference TRBV7-9 and TRBJ1-1, the complete variable domain is DTGVSQNPRHKITKRGQNVTFRCDPISEHNRLYWYRQTLGQGPEFLTYFQNEAQLEKSRLLSDRFSAERPKGSFSTLEIQRTEQGDSAMYLCASSFENTEAFFGQGTRLTVV.

This clonotype was recorded only once. The rearrangement links TRBV20-1 to TRBJ1-5, with a tentative D call TRBD1 (5 bases). The germline gives CDR1 DFQATT, CDR2 SNEGSKA (reference sequence). Trimming shortened V by 4 bases and J by 0 bases, and 7 bases separated the two germline ends. This CDR3 comprises 13 residues. CDR3 residues: CSAIGDSNQPQHF. The CDR3 nucleotides are TGCAGTGCTATAGGGGATAGCAATCAGCCCCAGCATTTT.

V is TRBV6-2 or TRBV6-3 and J is TRBJ2-1, with TRBD2 identical over 10 bases. Germline V gives CDR1 MNHEY, CDR2 SVGEGT. This CDR3 is 15 amino acids long. V shed 6 bases, J shed 7 bases, and the junction held 9 bases outside the gene matches. CDR3 amino acids: CASRAGLAGVNEQFF. The CDR3 DNA follows: TGTGCCAGCAGAGCCGGGCTAGCGGGGGTAAATGAGCAGTTCTTC.

The rearrangement links TRBV5-4 to TRBJ2-4; D is ambiguous. V was shortened by 6 bases and J by 8 bases, with 12 bases between the two germline ends. Germline V lookup: CDR1 SGHNT, CDR2 YYREEE (reference sequence). The CDR3 length is 12 residues. The CDR3 sequence is CASTNPGDIQYF. The CDR3 DNA is TGTGCCAGCACCAACCCTGGGGACATTCAGTACTTC.

The rearrangement uses TRBV30 and TRBJ1-5; possible D gene TRBD1, 5 bases. CDR3 length: 14 residues. Trimming stripped 0 bases from V and 8 bases from J, with 14 bases between. Germline CDR1 GTSNPN, CDR2 SVGIG (reference sequence). CDR3 protein: CAWSVPGWEKPQHF. The CDR3 nucleotides are TGTGCCTGGAGTGTACCAGGGTGGGAGAAGCCCCAGCATTTT.

This clonotype was picked up many times. The rearrangement links TRBV7-9 to TRBJ2-5; possibly TRBD2 for D (6 bases). Germline lookup yields CDR1 SEHNR and CDR2 FQNEAQ (reference sequence). This CDR3 is 15 amino acids long. Trimming removed 6 bases at V and 2 bases at J, with 16 bases between. CDR3 loop: CASRSLRDFQETQYF. DNA for the CDR3: TGTGCCAGCAGATCACTCCGGGACTTTCAAGAGACCCAGTACTTC.

This clonotype was recorded many times. The gene calls are TRBV6-1 and TRBJ2-1; tentatively, D is TRBD2 (5 bases). The CDR3 has 15 residues. Per the germline V gene, CDR1 is MNHNS and CDR2 is SASEGT. V lost 7 bases and J 0 bases, leaving 13 bases between the germline ends. Here the CDR3 DNA reads TGTGCCAGCACCCAAGGTACTAGCTCCTACAATGAGCAGTTCTTC. Amino acid sequence: CASTQGTSSYNEQFF.

The table lists this clonotype with many counts. The rearrangement links TRBV20-1 to TRBJ2-3, with a weak D call TRBD1 (5 bases). The CDR3 sequence is 12 residues long. The germline V gene encodes CDR1 DFQATT and CDR2 SNEGSKA (reference sequence). The V end lost 2 bases, the J end lost 4 bases, and 7 bases lay between the germline ends. The CDR3 protein is CSARQGSDTQYF. For the CDR3, the DNA is TGCAGTGCTAGACAGGGATCAGATACGCAGTATTTT.

This clonotype has only a few counts. The chain combines TRBV11-2 with TRBJ2-7, with a possible D match to TRBD1 (5 bases). V lost 3 bases and J lost 2, with 11 bases in between. The CDR3 covers 14 residues. From germline, CDR1 is SGHAT and CDR2 FQNNGV. DNA for the CDR3: TGTGCCAGCAGCTTCTTCGACAGACCCTACGAGCAGTACGTC. The encoded protein is CASSFFDRPYEQYV.

This clonotype has at least ten counts. The rearrangement joins TRBV6-1 to TRBJ1-4; no clear D. The ends were cut back, 6 bases at V and 7 bases at J, with 9 bases in the middle. The CDR3 runs 12 residues. Germline CDR1 MNHNS, CDR2 SASEGT. This CDR3 reads CASRSEGEKLFF. CDR3 nucleotide sequence: TGTGCCAGCAGGTCCGAAGGTGAAAAACTGTTTTTT.

The sample holds a few counts of this clonotype. The chain uses TRBV20-1 and TRBJ2-7; D may correspond to TRBD1 or TRBD2 (5 bases each). CDR3 length: 13 amino acids. V was trimmed by 2 bases and J by 4 bases, leaving 12 bases between them. Looked up from germline, CDR1 is DFQATT and CDR2 is SNEGSKA (reference sequence). CDR3 region: CSARSRDGYEQYV. CDR3 in DNA: TGCAGTGCTAGATCTCGGGACGGGTACGAGCAGTACGTC.

The rearrangement joins TRBV7-3 to TRBJ2-1, with 9 bases fitting TRBD1. There are 15 residues in the CDR3. J gave up 5 bases and V 4 bases, and 6 bases lay outside the gene matches. Looked up from germline, CDR1 is SGHTA and CDR2 is FQGTGA. The CDR3, as DNA: TGTGCCAGCAGCTCCAGACAGGGGGGGGACAATGAGCAGTTCTTC. Translation gives CASSSRQGGDNEQFF.

CDR3 sequence reads: CASSQDSGSLAEAFF. Written as DNA, the CDR3 is TGTGCCAGCAGCCAAGACTCCGGGAGTCTCGCTGAAGCTTTCTTT. The rearrangement joins TRBV3-1 to TRBJ1-1, with no clear D. This CDR3 is built from 15 residues. The V end lost 0 bases, the J end lost 6 bases, and 14 bases lay between the germline ends. Germline V gene data show CDR1 as LGHDT and CDR2 as YNNKEL (reference sequence). Using reference TRBV3-1 and TRBJ1-1 for the parts outside the CDR3, the full variable domain is DTAVSQTPKYLVTQMGNDKSIKCEQNLGHDTMYWYKQDSKKFLKIMFSYNNKELIINETVPNRFSPKSPDKAHLNLHINSLELGDSAVYFCASSQDSGSLAEAFFGQGTRLTVV.

The chain links TRBV20-1 to TRBJ1-2; D is unclear. V was clipped by 8 bases and J by 6 bases, with 22 bases between them. From germline, CDR1 is DFQATT and CDR2 SNEGSKA (reference sequence). This CDR3 has 14 residues. The CDR3 loop is CSSRNSEVRNGYTF. The CDR3 nucleotides read TGCAGTAGCAGAAACAGTGAAGTAAGGAATGGCTACACCTTC.

This clonotype has just a few counts. The chain joins TRBV7-2 to TRBJ1-4; no firm D call. The germline V gene has CDR1 SGHTA and CDR2 FQGNSA. CDR3 size: 12 residues. The germline V and J ends were trimmed by 1 base and 7 bases, with 4 bases remaining between them. The CDR3 protein is CASSLGGEKLFF. CDR3 sequence (DNA): TGTGCCAGCAGCTTAGGGGGTGAAAAACTGTTTTTT.

With respect to this clonotype: With a much larger clone just one base away, this may be a read error. The genes are TRBV6-1 and TRBJ2-7, with 9 bases identical to TRBD2. Losses at the gene ends were 7 bases for V and 7 bases for J; bases not matched to a gene: 17. From germline, CDR1 is MNHNS and CDR2 SASEGT. The CDR3 spans 16 residues. DNA of the CDR3: TGTGCCAGCACTGCCGTTCCGGGACTAGCCTCGGGGGAGCAGTACGTC. This gives the protein CASTAVPGLASGEQYV.

This clonotype has a count of ten or more. The J gene is TRBJ1-5, the V gene TRBV20-1; D perhaps matches TRBD1 (6 bases). The CDR3 spans 14 residues. In germline, CDR1 is DFQATT, CDR2 SNEGSKA (reference sequence). Trimming stripped 6 bases from V and 7 bases from J, with 19 bases between. CDR3 nucleotide sequence: TGCAGTGCACAAACCCCCGGGGGCGACCAGCCCCAGCATTTT. Its protein is CSAQTPGGDQPQHF.